This T cell receptor (beta chain) was recorded in a study of control samples from healthy donors and cancer patients. The assay was immunoSEQ multiplex PCR, and TCRdb's table has in-frame clones only and misses some. The data contain more than 95,000 clones, 85% to 90% of them singletons. Material for sequencing was PBMCs. The sequence was obtained from a woman between 45 and 65 years old with colorectal cancer.

CDR3 region: CASSLTGQSGNQPQHF. The CDR3 DNA reads TGTGCCAGCAGTTTAACCGGACAGAGCGGCAATCAGCCCCAGCATTTT. The chain links TRBV6-6 to TRBJ1-5; TRBD1 might be the D (6 bases). The CDR3 consists of 16 residues. Germline lookup yields CDR1 MNHNY and CDR2 SVGAGI (reference sequence). V lost 4 bases to trimming and J lost 2 bases, with 15 bases between them.